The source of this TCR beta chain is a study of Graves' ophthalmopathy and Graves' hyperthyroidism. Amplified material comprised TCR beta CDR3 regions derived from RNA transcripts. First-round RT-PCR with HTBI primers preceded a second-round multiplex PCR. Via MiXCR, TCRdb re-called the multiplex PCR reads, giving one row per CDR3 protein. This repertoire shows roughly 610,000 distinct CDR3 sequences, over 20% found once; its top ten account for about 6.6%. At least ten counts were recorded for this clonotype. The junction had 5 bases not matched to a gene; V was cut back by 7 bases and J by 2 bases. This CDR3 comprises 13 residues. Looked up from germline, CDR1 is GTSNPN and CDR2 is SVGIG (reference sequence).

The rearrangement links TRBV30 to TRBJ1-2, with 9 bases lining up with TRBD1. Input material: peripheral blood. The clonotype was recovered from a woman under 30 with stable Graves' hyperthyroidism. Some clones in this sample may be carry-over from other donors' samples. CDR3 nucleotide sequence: TGTGCCTCAAACAGGGGGCGCAACTATGGCTACACCTTC. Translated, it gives CASNRGRNYGYTF.